This T cell receptor beta chain was observed in a study of OX40 agonist ivuxolimab in advanced cancers. Study at large: The dose-escalation cohort had hepatocellular carcinoma, melanoma, renal cell or head and neck cancer.

V dropped 4 bases and J dropped 4; count of bases not matched to a gene: 9. The CDR3 is 15 amino acids. The assay was immunoSEQ multiplex PCR, and TCRdb's table has in-frame clones only and misses some. This repertoire shows around 69,000 clones, around 83% found once; its top ten account for 0.7%. Blood sampling was done at baseline, cycle 4 day 1, and cycle 7 day 1. This sequence originates from an adult with an advanced solid tumor such as melanoma, head and neck, liver or kidney cancer. This specimen consisted of CD4+ or CD8+ T cells sorted from blood, obtained in a trial of the OX40 agonist ivuxolimab. This rearrangement joins TRBV23-1 to TRBJ2-7; 8 bases line up with TRBD1. TRBV23-1 is labeled an ORF, and its function is uncertain. DNA for the CDR3: TGCGCCAGCAGTCCAATCGGGACAGGACGTTACGAGCAGTACTTC. Protein: CASSPIGTGRYEQYF.